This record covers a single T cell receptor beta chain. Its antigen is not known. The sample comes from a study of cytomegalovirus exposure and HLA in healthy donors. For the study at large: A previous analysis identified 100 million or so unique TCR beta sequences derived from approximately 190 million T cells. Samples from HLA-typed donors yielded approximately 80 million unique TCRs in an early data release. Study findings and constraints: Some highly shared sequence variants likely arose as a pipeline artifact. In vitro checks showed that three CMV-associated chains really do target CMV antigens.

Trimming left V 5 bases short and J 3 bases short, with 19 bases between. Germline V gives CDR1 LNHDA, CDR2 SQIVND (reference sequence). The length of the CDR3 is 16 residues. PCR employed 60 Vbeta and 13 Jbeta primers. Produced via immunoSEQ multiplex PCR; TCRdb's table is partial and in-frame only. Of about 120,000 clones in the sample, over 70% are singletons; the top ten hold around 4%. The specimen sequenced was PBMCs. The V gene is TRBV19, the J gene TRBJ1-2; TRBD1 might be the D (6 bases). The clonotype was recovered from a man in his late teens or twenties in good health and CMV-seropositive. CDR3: CASSGGGRGAHYGYTF. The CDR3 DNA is TGTGCCAGTAGTGGAGGCGGTCGGGGGGCTCACTATGGCTACACCTTC.